The clone carrying this TCR beta chain was counted between two and nine times. Its specificity is unknown. The data belong to a study of beta chain features in type 1 diabetes. Study-wide results and limits: PCR may have favored shorter templates equally in patients and controls. All four CD4+ subsets from Type 1 diabetes patients carried moderately but significantly shorter TCRB CDR3s.

Germline values: CDR1 LGHNA, CDR2 YSLEER. This CDR3 is built from 13 residues. Trimming removed 0 bases at V and 3 bases at J, with 5 bases between. Sorting that relied on CD45RO/CCR7/CD25/CD127/CD95/CD27 yielded CD4+ naive, central memory, regulatory and stem cell-like memory cells. cDNA synthesis used the whole RNA isolate, giving expressed TCRB sequences. Sequenced by immunoSEQ multiplex PCR; TCRdb stores in-frame clones only, minus some. The data hold 95,000 to 150,000 clones, with 17% observed a single time. This clonotype was sampled from a man aged 18 to 30 with type 1 diabetes. The genes are TRBV4-3 and TRBJ1-1; D gene uncertain. Source material: central memory CD4+ T cells from blood. CDR3 nucleotides: TGCGCCAGCAGCCAAGACAGCCACACTGAAGCTTTCTTT. Its protein is CASSQDSHTEAFF.